Below, one T cell receptor (beta chain) is given with its context. The antigen it recognizes is unknown. An end of the junction differs from the germline gene, which may be a read error. These data come from a study of blood T cell repertoires in COVID-19 (TCRdb year 2020). In terms of the full investigation: Collaborator samples came from the United States, Italy and Spain and covered acute and convalescent phases of COVID-19. The prospective study material was composed of cDNA or gDNA derived from T cells, B-cell-depleted T cells, or PBMCs. The repertoires were released in a freely available public database intended as a resource for research on the immune response to SARS-CoV-2. Where available, HLA class I and class II types were taken from metadata supplied by the sample provider and were not determined by assay-based typing. Samples were obtained from the ongoing ImmuneRACE study (first 160 participants) and from over a thousand subjects provided by 6 global collaborators. The dataset comprised deeply sampled blood TCRbeta repertoires from subjects exposed to, actively infected with, or recovered from COVID-19. The sample metadata nearly always contained a de-identified subject ID, COVID-19 status, age in years and sex. What the study reported, not specific to this receptor: How much clinical and demographic metadata was included differed by source and by participant, and the metadata was provided uncurated.

The immunoSEQ Assay, a bias-controlled multiplex PCR, was used to amplify TCRbeta CDR3 regions from genomic DNA. Per the source publication's procedure: Within the assay, amplification of reference gene primers was used to estimate how many nucleated cells each sample contained. To quantify the absolute abundance of each unique TCRbeta CDR3 rearrangement, sequence reads were collapsed and filtered. Productive Simpson clonality was computed per sample as the square root of Simpson's diversity index over productive rearrangements. The table was pulled from immuneACCESS by TCRdb, which kept in-frame rearrangements only. Such tables lose some clones; where checked, under half of the loss comes from unresolved V genes, and the rest has no known cause. V and J calls and clone size follow that table, whereas D and trimming were derived from the DNA. This sample has around 83,000 clones in its table, and roughly 89% of those were observed once. 25% to 30% of the sample is taken by the ten largest.

Each collaborating institution followed its own protocols to collect whole blood in K2EDTA tubes. Collaborator samples were shipped for TCRbeta analysis as frozen whole blood, isolated PBMCs, or DNA extracted from either sample type. Reading the germline V gene gives CDR1 SGHDN and CDR2 FVKESK. Measured from the cysteine to the phenylalanine, the CDR3 is 15 residues long. Just CDR3 DNA is preserved here, 45 bases in frame from base 1. The sequenced sample consisted of peripheral blood. The chain is assembled from TRBV14 and TRBJ1-1; no D gene is confidently identified. The clonotype was recovered from a man aged 50-59 years with active or convalescent COVID-19. The DNA sequence reads TGTGCCAGCAGCCAAGATTTTCGTTTAGCGGGTGAAGTTTTCTTT. It encodes CASSQDFRLAGEVFF.